These 15 T cell receptor beta chains share one sample of origin, sequenced in a study of technical replicates of blood from several donors. Data came from immunoSEQ multiplex PCR; TCRdb stores just in-frame clones and leaves some out. The table records under 80,000 clones, approximately 96% of them present only once. The sample comprised T cells isolated from PBMCs. Source of these receptors: a human donor in good health.

This chain links TRBV18 with TRBJ2-1, with 9 bases that match TRBD1. V shed 6 bases, J shed 7 bases, and the junction held 7 bases outside the gene matches. Per germline, CDR1 KGHSH and CDR2 LQKENI. There are 14 residues in the CDR3. This CDR3 reads CASSGTGRSNEQFF. CDR3 nucleotides: TGTGCCAGCTCCGGGACAGGGAGGTCTAATGAGCAGTTCTTC.

The CDR3, as DNA: TGTGCCAGCAGCTCGAGCCGGGACAGGTACGAGCAGTACTTC. It encodes CASSSSRDRYEQYF. The chain couples TRBV7-9 to TRBJ2-7; 8 bases agree with TRBD1. Unmatched junction bases numbered 6, after V lost 4 bases and J lost 4 bases. This CDR3 comprises 14 residues. The germline V gene encodes CDR1 SEHNR and CDR2 FQNEAQ (reference sequence).

The CDR3 sequence: CASSYGTGYYNEQFF. The CDR3 DNA reads as TGTGCCAGCAGTTACGGGACAGGGTATTACAATGAGCAGTTCTTC. The rearrangement joins TRBV6-5 to TRBJ2-1, with 9 bases identical to TRBD1. V lost 2 bases to trimming and J lost 4 bases; unmatched junction nucleotides: 3. CDR3 size: 15 residues. Germline CDR1 and CDR2: MNHEY and SVGAGI.

About this clone: Germline is not matched at one junction end, which may reflect a read error. This chain uses TRBV5-4 with TRBJ1-1; no reliable D call. This CDR3 is built from 13 residues. Germline V lookup: CDR1 SGHNT, CDR2 YYREEE (reference sequence). The DNA of the CDR3 is TGTGCCAGCAGATTGGAGCAAGACACTGAAGCTTTCTTT. It is translated as CASRLEQDTEAFF.

The chain's CDR3 is CASSPRSEPGPYNEQFF. CDR3 nucleotide sequence: TGCGCCAGCAGCCCCCGGTCGGAGCCGGGTCCCTACAATGAGCAGTTCTTC. The J gene is TRBJ2-1, the V gene TRBV5-1; D gene unclear. The CDR3 contains 17 residues. Trimming stripped 4 bases from V and 2 bases from J, with 19 bases between. Germline CDR1 SGHRS, CDR2 YFSETQ.

This clone was detected only once. This sequence joins TRBV29-1 and TRBJ2-5; 9 nucleotides match TRBD2. Germline V gene data show CDR1 as SQVTM and CDR2 as ANQGSEA. V was pared by 5 bases and J by 0 bases, with 7 bases of the junction left unmatched. The CDR3 has 15 amino acids. The chain's CDR3 is CSVPGLAHDQETQYF. The CDR3 nucleotides are TGCAGCGTTCCAGGACTAGCGCACGACCAAGAGACCCAGTACTTC.

This chain connects TRBV21-1 to TRBJ2-3; the table's D call, TRBD2, was not checked against the DNA. TRBV21-1 represents a pseudogene. The CDR3 is 16 amino acids. The DNA of the CDR3 is TGTGCCAGCAGGACTAATAAACTCCGGCTGACAGATACGCAGTATTTT. It codes for CASRTNKLRLTDTQYF.

The chain couples TRBV7-2 to TRBJ2-3; D is ambiguous. This CDR3 spans 13 amino acids. Germline V CDR1 and CDR2: SGHTA, FQGNSA. Trimming stripped 1 base from V and 5 bases from J, with 7 bases between. This CDR3 reads CASSLVQLDTQYF. CDR3 nucleotides: TGTGCCAGCAGCTTAGTGCAGTTAGATACGCAGTATTTT.

V and J are TRBV7-6 and TRBJ2-2, with D unclear. Germline CDR1 is SGHVS and CDR2 is FNYEAQ. CDR3 size: 12 residues. Trimming left V 6 bases short and J 5 bases short, with 7 bases between. The CDR3 DNA follows: TGTGCCAGCAGTTTCCAGACCGGGGAGCTGTTTTTT. Amino acid sequence: CASSFQTGELFF.

This clone was detected only once. The gene calls are TRBV11-2 and TRBJ2-5; TRBD1 agrees at 8 bases. Germline CDR1 SGHAT, CDR2 FQNNGV. The CDR3 loop spans 16 amino acids. J lost 4 bases, V lost 6 bases, and 13 bases had no gene match. The CDR3 DNA is TGTGCCAGCAGGCAACCGGGACAGGCGTCCCCAGAGACCCAGTACTTC. Protein: CASRQPGQASPETQYF.

The gene calls are TRBV11-2 and TRBJ2-5, with D perhaps matching TRBD2 (6 bases). The length of the CDR3 is 14 residues. Trimming stripped 3 bases from V and 2 bases from J, with 10 bases between. Germline CDR1 reads SGHAT; CDR2 reads FQNNGV. The CDR3 region is CASSLQGLQETQYF. DNA of the CDR3: TGTGCCAGCAGCTTGCAGGGACTTCAAGAGACCCAGTACTTC.

CDR3 coding DNA: TGCGCCAGCAGCCTTACAGGGAACACTGAAGCTTTCTTT. Protein: CASSLTGNTEAFF. This chain uses TRBV5-1 with TRBJ1-1, with D possibly TRBD1 on 5 matching bases. The CDR3 spans 13 residues. V dropped 4 bases and J dropped 1 base, with 8 bases sitting between them. The germline gives CDR1 SGHRS, CDR2 YFSETQ.

The V and J genes are TRBV29-1 and TRBJ1-4; 9 bases map to TRBD1. Germline lookup yields CDR1 SQVTM and CDR2 ANQGSEA. This CDR3 region has 16 residues. V lost 3 bases, J lost 8 bases, and 13 bases stayed unmatched. The CDR3 coding sequence is TGCAGCGTTGACACAGGGGGCGATTCGGGGGTCGAAAAACTGTTTTTT. This codes for CSVDTGGDSGVEKLFF. Based on the CDR3 plus reference TRBV29-1 and TRBJ1-4, the full variable domain is SAVISQKPSRDICQRGTSLTIQCQVDSQVTMMFWYRQQPGQSLTLIATANQGSEATYESGFVIDKFPISRPNLTFSTLTVSNMSPEDSSIYLCSVDTGGDSGVEKLFFGSGTQLSVL.

This clone appeared once. V and J are TRBV5-8 and TRBJ2-5, with TRBD1 identical over 11 bases. Germline V gene sequence: CDR1 SGHTS, CDR2 YDEGEE. This CDR3 is 15 amino acids long. V lost 2 bases to trimming and J lost 4 bases; unmatched junction nucleotides: 4. The CDR3 region is CASSFGTGGSETQYF. Written as DNA, the CDR3 is TGTGCCAGCAGCTTTGGGACAGGGGGGTCAGAGACCCAGTACTTC. Complete variable domain (other parts from reference TRBV5-8 and TRBJ2-5): EAGVTQSPTHLIKTRGQQATLRCSPISGHTSVYWYQQALGLGLQFLLWYDEGEERNRGNFPPRFSGRQFPNYSSELNVNALELEDSALYLCASSFGTGGSETQYFGPGTRLLVL.

CDR3 region: CASSQEPGLQGRPQHF. CDR3 in DNA: TGTGCCAGCAGCCAAGAACCGGGACTGCAAGGGAGGCCCCAGCATTTT. The chain joins TRBV4-2 to TRBJ1-5, with D perhaps TRBD1 (5 bases). The germline V gene encodes CDR1 LGHNA and CDR2 YNFKEQ. There are 16 residues in the CDR3. Trimming removed 0 bases at V and 9 bases at J, with 18 bases between.